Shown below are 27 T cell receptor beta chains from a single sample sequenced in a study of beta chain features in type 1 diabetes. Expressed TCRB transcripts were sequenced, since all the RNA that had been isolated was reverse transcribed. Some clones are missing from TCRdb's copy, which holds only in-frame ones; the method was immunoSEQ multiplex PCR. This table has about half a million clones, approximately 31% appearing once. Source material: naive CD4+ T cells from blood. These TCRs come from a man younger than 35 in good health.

CDR3 loop: CASTSERTGLDEQYF. DNA for the CDR3: TGCGCCAGCACCTCCGAAAGGACAGGGCTCGACGAGCAGTACTTC. The J gene is TRBJ2-7, the V gene TRBV5-1; 8 nucleotides line up with TRBD1. V dropped 6 bases and J dropped 5; count of bases not matched to a gene: 13. The CDR3 is made up of 15 amino acids. Germline V gives CDR1 SGHRS, CDR2 YFSETQ.

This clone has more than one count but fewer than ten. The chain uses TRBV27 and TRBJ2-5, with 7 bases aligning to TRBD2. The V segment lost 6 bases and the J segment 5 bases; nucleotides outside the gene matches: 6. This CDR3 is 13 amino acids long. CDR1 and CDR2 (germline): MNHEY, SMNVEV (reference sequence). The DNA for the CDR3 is TGTGCCAGCAGGGCTAGCGGAGTTGAGACCCAGTACTTC. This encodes CASRASGVETQYF.

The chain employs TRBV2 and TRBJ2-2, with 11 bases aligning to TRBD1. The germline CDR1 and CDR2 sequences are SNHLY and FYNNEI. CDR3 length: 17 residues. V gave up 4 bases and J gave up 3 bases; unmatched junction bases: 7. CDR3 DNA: TGTGCCAGCAGTGCGCTCGGGACAGGGGGGTACACCGGGGAGCTGTTTTTT. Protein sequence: CASSALGTGGYTGELFF.

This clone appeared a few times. The CDR3 DNA sequence: TGTGCCAGTAGCCGACTAGCGGGATATGAGCAGTTCTTC. It translates to CASSRLAGYEQFF. The chain uses TRBV19 and TRBJ2-1; TRBD2 matches 11 bases. Germline lookup yields CDR1 LNHDA and CDR2 SQIVND (reference sequence). This CDR3 region has 13 residues. V gave up 6 bases and J gave up 8 bases; unmatched junction bases: 3.

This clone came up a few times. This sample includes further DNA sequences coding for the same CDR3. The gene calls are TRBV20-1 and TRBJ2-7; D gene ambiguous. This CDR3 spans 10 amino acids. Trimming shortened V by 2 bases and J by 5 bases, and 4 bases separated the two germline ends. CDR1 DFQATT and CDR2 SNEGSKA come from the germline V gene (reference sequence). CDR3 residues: CSARRDEQYF. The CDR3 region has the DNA TGCAGTGCTAGACGGGACGAGCAGTACTTC.

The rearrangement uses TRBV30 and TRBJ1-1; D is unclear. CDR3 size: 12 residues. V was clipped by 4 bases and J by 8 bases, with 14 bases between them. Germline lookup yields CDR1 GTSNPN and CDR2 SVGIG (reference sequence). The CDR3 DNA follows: TGTGCCTGGACAAGTCCGGGAACGGAAGCTTTCTTT. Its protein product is CAWTSPGTEAFF.

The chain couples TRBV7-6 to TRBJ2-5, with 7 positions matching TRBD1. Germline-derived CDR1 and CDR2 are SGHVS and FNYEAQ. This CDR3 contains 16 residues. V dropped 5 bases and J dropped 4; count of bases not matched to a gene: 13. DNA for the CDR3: TGTGCCAGCAGCCTTCCCCCGACAGGGATTGGAGAGACCCAGTACTTC. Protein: CASSLPPTGIGETQYF.

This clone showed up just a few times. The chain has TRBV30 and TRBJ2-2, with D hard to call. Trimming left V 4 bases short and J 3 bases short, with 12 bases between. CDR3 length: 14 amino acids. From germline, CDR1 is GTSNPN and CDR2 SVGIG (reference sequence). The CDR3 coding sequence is TGTGCCTGGAATTTGGAAGCCCACACCGGGGAGCTGTTTTTT. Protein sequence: CAWNLEAHTGELFF.

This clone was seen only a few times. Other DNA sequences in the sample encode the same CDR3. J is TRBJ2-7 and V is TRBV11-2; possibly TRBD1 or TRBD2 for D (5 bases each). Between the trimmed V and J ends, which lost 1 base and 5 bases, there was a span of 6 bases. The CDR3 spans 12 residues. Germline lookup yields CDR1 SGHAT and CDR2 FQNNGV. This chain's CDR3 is CASSLAGHEQYF. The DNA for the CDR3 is TGTGCCAGCAGCTTAGCGGGACACGAGCAGTACTTC.

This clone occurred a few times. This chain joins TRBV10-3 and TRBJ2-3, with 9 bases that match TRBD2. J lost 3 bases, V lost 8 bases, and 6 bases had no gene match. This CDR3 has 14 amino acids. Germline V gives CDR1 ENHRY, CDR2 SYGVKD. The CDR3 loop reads CAIGIAGETDTQYF. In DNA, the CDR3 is TGTGCCATCGGGATAGCGGGAGAAACAGATACGCAGTATTTT.

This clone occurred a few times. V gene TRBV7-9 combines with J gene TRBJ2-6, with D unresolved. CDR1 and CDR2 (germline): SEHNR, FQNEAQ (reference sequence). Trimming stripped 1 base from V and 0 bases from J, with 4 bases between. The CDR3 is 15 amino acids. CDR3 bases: TGTGCCAGCAGCTTAGAGTACTCTGGGGCCAACGTCCTGACTTTC. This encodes CASSLEYSGANVLTF.

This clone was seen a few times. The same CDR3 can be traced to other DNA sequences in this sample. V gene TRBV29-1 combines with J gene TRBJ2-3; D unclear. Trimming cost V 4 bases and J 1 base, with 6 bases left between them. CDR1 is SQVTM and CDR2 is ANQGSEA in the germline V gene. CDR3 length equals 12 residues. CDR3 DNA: TGCAGCGTTGGTAAGGGCACAGATACGCAGTATTTT. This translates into CSVGKGTDTQYF.

CDR3 sequence reads: CASTEDPWANVLTF. The DNA for the CDR3 is TGTGCCAGCACAGAGGACCCTTGGGCCAACGTCCTGACTTTC. V is TRBV5-4 and J is TRBJ2-6; D not certain. Germline values: CDR1 SGHNT, CDR2 YYREEE (reference sequence). Trimming removed 6 bases from V and 5 bases from J, with 12 bases in between. The CDR3 runs to 14 residues.

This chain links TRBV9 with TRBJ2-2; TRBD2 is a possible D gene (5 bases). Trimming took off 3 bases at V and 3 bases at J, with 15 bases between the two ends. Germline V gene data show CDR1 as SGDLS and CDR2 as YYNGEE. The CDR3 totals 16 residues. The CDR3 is CASSAAGRVDTGELFF. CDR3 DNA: TGTGCCAGCAGCGCAGCTGGGAGAGTGGACACCGGGGAGCTGTTTTTT.

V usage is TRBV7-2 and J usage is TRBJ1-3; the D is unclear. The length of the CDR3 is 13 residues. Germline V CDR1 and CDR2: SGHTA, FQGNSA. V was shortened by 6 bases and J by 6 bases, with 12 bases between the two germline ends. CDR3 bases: TGTGCCAGCAGGCTTCCCCCTTCAAACACCATATATTTT. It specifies CASRLPPSNTIYF.

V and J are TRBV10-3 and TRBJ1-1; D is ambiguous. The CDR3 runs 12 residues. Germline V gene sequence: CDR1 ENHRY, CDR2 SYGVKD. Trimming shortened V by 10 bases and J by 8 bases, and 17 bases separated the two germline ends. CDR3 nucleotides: TGTGCCACCACGGTGGGCAGGCGGGAAGCTTTCTTT. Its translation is CATTVGRREAFF.

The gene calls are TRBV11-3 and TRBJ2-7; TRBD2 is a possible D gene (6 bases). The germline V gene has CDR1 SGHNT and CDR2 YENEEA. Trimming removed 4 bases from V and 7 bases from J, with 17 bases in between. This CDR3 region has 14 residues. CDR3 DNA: TGTGCCAGCAGCTCCGGACGGGGGACCGGGGAGCAGTACTTC. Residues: CASSSGRGTGEQYF.

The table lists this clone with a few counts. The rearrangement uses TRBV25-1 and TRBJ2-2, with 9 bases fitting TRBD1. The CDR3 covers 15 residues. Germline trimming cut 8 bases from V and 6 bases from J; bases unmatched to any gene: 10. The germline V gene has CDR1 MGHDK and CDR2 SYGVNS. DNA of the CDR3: TGTGCCAGCCAGACAGGGGGAAAAGGGTCCGGGGAGCTGTTTTTT. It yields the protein CASQTGGKGSGELFF.

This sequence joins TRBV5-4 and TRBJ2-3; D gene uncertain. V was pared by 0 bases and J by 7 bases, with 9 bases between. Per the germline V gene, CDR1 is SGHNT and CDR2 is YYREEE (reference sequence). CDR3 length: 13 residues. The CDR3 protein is CASSLAAKNTQYF. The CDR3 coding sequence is TGTGCCAGCAGCTTGGCGGCCAAGAATACGCAGTATTTT.

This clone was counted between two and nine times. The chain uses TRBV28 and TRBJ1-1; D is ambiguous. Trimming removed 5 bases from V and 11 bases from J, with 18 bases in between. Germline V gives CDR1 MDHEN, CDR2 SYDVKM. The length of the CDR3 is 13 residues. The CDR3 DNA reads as TGTGCCAGCAGTCCCCCCGGCCTCTGGTTCGCTTTCTTT. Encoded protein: CASSPPGLWFAFF.

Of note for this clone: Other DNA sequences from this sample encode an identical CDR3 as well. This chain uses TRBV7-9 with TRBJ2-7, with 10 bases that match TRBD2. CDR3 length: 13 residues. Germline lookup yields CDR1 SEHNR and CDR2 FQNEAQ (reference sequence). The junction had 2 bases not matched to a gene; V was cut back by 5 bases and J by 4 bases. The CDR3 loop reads CASSLGLAYEQYF. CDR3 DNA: TGTGCCAGCAGCCTGGGACTAGCGTACGAGCAGTACTTC.

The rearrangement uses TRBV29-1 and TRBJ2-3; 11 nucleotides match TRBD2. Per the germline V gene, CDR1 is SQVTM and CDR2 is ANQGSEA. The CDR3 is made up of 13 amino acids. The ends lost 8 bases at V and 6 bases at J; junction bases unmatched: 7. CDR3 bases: TGCAGCCCCAGACTAGCGGGACCGGATACGCAGTATTTT. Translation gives CSPRLAGPDTQYF.

This chain's CDR3 is CSVDSGGNTGELFF. CDR3 in DNA: TGCAGCGTTGATAGCGGGGGGAACACCGGGGAGCTGTTTTTT. The chain employs TRBV29-1 and TRBJ2-2, with 9 bases that match TRBD2. CDR1 and CDR2 (germline): SQVTM, ANQGSEA. The CDR3 extends over 14 amino acids. V lost 3 bases and J lost 1; bases outside the gene matches: 0.

For the CDR3, the DNA is TGTGCCAGTAGTAAGTCCAGGGATGGGGCCAAAAACATTCAGTACTTC. Its protein is CASSKSRDGAKNIQYF. The rearrangement links TRBV19 to TRBJ2-4; D possibly corresponds to TRBD1 (5 bases). The CDR3 runs 16 residues. V was clipped by 4 bases and J by 1 base, with 14 bases between them. Germline CDR1 and CDR2: LNHDA and SQIVND (reference sequence).

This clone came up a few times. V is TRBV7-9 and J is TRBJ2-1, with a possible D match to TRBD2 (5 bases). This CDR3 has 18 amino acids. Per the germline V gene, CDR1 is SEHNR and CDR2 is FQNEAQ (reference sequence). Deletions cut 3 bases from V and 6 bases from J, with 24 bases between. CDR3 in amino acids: CASSFHKGASTTTNEQFF. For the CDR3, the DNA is TGTGCCAGCAGCTTCCATAAGGGAGCTAGTACAACCACCAATGAGCAGTTCTTC.

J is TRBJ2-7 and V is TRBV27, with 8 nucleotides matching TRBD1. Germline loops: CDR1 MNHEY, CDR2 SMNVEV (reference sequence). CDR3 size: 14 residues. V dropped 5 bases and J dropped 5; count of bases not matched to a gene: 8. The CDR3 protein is CASSVDRGVNEQYF. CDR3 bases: TGTGCCAGCAGTGTCGACAGGGGAGTCAACGAGCAGTACTTC.

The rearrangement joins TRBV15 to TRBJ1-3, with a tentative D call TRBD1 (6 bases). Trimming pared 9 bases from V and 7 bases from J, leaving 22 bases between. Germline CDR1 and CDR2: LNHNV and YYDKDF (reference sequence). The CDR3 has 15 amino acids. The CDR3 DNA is TGTGCCACGCGTCGGGACAAGGGGACCTCGAACACCATATATTTT. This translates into CATRRDKGTSNTIYF.